This T cell receptor (beta chain) was retrieved from a study of T-cell memory formation after mild COVID-19. Via MiXCR, TCRdb re-called the 5' RACE reads, giving one row per CDR3 protein. The table records about 170,000 distinct CDR3 sequences, 10% to 15% of them present only once. Material: PBMCs or a T cell subset sorted from them (not recorded which). The source is a man between 18 and 35 years old who had mild COVID-19 (a few samples of this study predate the infection). Cell type and time point are not known.

Written as DNA, the CDR3 is TGTGCCAGCGGTCGGGACAGCAATCAGCCCCAGCATTTT. Translation gives CASGRDSNQPQHF. The V and J genes are TRBV12-3 or TRBV12-4 and TRBJ1-5; D is perhaps TRBD1 (5 bases). The germline V and J ends were trimmed by 8 bases and 1 base, with 9 bases remaining between them. The CDR3 covers 13 residues.